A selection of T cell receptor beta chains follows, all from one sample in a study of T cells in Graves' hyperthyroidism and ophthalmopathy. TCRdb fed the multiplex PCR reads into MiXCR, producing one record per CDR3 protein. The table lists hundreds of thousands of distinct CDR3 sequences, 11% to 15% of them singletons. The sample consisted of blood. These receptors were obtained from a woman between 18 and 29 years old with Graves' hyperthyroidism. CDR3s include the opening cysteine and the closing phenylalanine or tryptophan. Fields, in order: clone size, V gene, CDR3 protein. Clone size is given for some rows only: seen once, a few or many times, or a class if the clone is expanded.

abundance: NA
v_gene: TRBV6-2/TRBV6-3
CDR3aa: CASRLSGGVGEDTQYF

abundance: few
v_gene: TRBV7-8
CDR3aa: CASSSRRGLNDQPQHF

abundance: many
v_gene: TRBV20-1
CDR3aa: CSARILADQETQYF

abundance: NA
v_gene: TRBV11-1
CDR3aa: CASSLPTHMNTEAFF

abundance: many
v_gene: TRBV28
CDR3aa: CASSSTAYRTVGKYF

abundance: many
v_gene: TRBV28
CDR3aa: CASSATGSLFYEQYF

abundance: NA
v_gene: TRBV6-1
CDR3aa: CASSKVRAGWDQPQHF

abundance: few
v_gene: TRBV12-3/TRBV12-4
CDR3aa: CASSLMGTGNTIYF

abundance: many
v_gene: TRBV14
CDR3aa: CASSPLSAYNEQFF

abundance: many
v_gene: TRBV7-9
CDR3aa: CASSSSGQGGQPQHF

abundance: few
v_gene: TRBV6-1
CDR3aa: CASRQGGGGIQYF

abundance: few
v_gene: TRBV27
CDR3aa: CASSLGTGGPVSEQYF

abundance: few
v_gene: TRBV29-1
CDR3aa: CSVEWTGYPDTQYF

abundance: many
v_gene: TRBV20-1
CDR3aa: CSARDWRENYEQYF

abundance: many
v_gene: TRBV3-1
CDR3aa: CASSQGESAYEQYF

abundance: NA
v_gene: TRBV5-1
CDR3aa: CASSPRDREMGFF

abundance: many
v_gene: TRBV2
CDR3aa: CASGGWTGVIGELFF

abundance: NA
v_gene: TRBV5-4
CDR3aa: CASSEGTSGKGEQYF

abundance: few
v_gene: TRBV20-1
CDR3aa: CSARQSGTSNSPLHF

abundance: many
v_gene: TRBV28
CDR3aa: CASSLTGTSVNEQFF

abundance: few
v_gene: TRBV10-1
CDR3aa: CASRGLAGHIPHRDTQYF

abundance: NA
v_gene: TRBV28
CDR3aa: CASRGQLLEGYTF

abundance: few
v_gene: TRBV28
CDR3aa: CASSLLGSSTDTQYF

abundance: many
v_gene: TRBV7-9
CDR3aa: CASSSGQGYLTEAFF

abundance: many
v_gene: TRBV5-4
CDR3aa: CASSLVRGRTGELFF

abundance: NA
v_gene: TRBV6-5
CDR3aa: CASSFGTSGWEVQFF

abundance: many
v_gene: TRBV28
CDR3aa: CASSALANSPETQYF

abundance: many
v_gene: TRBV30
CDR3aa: CAWKPGPSGDEKLFF

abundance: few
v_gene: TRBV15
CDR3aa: CATSRVEGNTLNQPQHF

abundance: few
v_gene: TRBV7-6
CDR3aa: CASSPGLFSYEQYF

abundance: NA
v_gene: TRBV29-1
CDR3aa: CSVGGKNGNNEQFF

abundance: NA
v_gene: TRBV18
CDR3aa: CACSPPEGEKLFF

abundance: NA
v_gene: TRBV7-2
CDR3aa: CASLAAGHSSDTQYF

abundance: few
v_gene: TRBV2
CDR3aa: CASSGDGSGNTIYF

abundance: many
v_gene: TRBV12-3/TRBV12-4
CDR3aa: CASSRGRPTRLDQNTGELFF

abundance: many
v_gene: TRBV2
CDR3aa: CASSEYLRVLGDTEAFF

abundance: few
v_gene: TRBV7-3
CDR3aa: CASSLTGRQLMKYF

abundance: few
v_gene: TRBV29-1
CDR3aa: CSVELGTGASLNEQFF

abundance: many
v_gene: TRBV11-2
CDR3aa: CASSRGQGAFLSYEQYF

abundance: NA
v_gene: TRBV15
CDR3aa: CATSRPSRMSNYGYTF

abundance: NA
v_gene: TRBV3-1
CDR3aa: CASSQDLFGTGELFF

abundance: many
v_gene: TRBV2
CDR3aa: CASSATIRDRGYGYTF

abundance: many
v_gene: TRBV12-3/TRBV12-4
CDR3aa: CASRKSQGMPEAFF

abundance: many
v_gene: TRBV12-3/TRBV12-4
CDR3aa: CATSWALDTEAFF